This entry is about one T cell receptor beta chain. Its antigen remains undetermined. Base qualities were left out, and no much larger clone turns up one base away. The record originates from a study of cytomegalovirus exposure and HLA in healthy donors (dated by TCRdb to the late 2010s). Background for the entire study: An earlier analysis of approximately 550 of the donors reported roughly 270 Gb of sequence data and around 110 million unique TCR beta sequences from about 179 million T cells. Class I and class II HLA loci were covered by the typing at four-digit resolution. An earlier analysis of some 500 of the donors used high-throughput TCR beta sequencing to judge whether each TCR beta V gene segment behaved as functional or pseudogenic. A later genetic analysis took genome-wide SNP genotypes for about three fifths of the 666 donors and used that subset as a discovery cohort. Along with the roughly 700-subject first cohort, a separate validation cohort of over a hundred different subjects was used. The study combined high-throughput TCR immunosequencing, statistical association of individual TCRs with disease status, and machine learning to predict cytomegalovirus infection status. Typing coverage varied by locus: roughly 620-640 donors for A, B, C, DRB1 and DQB1; roughly 500 for DQA1; approximately 610 for DPA1; 450 to 480 for DPB1. On average, 235,054 unique TCR beta nucleotide sequences were sequenced per donor among 300 to 500 genotyped donors of the cohort, with roughly a sixth of those sequences being non-productive. Rather than using new phenotypic data, the later analysis identified candidate immune exposures from TCR beta sequences and from how often those sequences occurred across donors. The study aimed to test whether cataloging public T cell receptors could reveal signatures of past pathogen exposure. The T cell repertoires of some 700 subjects were profiled by immunosequencing and related to cytomegalovirus serostatus. Roughly five DR-DQ haplotypes were handled as single units for association and clustering because linkage in the cohort was strong. Of the roughly 410 genotyped donors, roughly 76% were placed in the genetic ancestry cluster associated with self-reported Caucasian donors. A later analysis re-analyzed previously published TCR beta repertoires from approximately 670 donors and added high-resolution HLA genotyping to study TCR occurrence patterns. Donor age, sex, ethnicity and CMV serostatus were compiled together with the repertoire data. An early release covering about 600 HLA-typed donors comprised about 300 gigabases of sequencing data and tens of millions of unique TCR sequences. Every discovery cohort repertoire had been produced on one sequencing platform.

Trimming leaves V shorter by 2 bases and J shorter by 5 bases, with the junction holding 8 bases beyond the gene matches. The CDR3 contains 15 residues, cysteine and phenylalanine counted. Of the read, only the CDR3 DNA is kept; its 45 bases are in frame from base 1. CDR1 is given as SGHKS and CDR2 as YYEKEE, both from the germline V gene (reference sequence). Summary of the overall study and its limitations: The only immune exposure information available for the cohort was CMV serostatus. A group of highly shared sequence variants was considered likely to be a technical artifact of the sequencing pipeline. A further reported finding was that TCR beta sequences accurately predicted the HLA-A and HLA-B alleles for most subjects in the first cohort. Because HLA typing was missing for some donors at each locus, association tests included only the typed subset. A later analysis found that TCR association rates varied across HLA loci, with DRB1 alleles showing the most associated TCRs and HLA-C alleles the fewest. The 87-base-pair reads could not distinguish some IMGT-functional V segments, including TRBV6-2 and TRBV6-3, so those segments were excluded. A later analysis found that most CMV-associated TCR beta chains appeared HLA-restricted, with HLA associations seemingly driven largely by CMV exposure. Correlated functional status among segregating V segments might reflect linkage disequilibrium, but an unknown experimental factor could not be ruled out. A later analysis associated 17,000 or so TCR beta sequences with specific HLA alleles at a false discovery rate of 0.05. In both the original and validation cohorts, the classifier was reported to diagnose cytomegalovirus status with high specificity and sensitivity. The authors suggested that the approach could potentially be extended to other disease states and immunological phenotypes. V-gene and J-gene trimming of TCR beta chains was associated with a missense DCLRE1C variant in a later genetic analysis, and the association was replicated in an independent cohort. According to a later analysis, parvovirus B19, influenza, CMV and Epstein-Barr virus appeared linked to several top co-occurrence clusters. A few of the identified cytomegalovirus-associated TCR beta chains were confirmed in vitro to be specific for cytomegalovirus antigens. In a later analysis, HLA-associated TCR beta chains were found to be more clonally expanded and to have lower generation probabilities than equally common non-associated chains. In an earlier analysis of over 550 of the donors, most TCR beta V segments were observed in productive rearrangements about 87% or about 30% of the time, broadly matching IMGT annotations. The presence/absence analyses assumed that sequencing depth was roughly uniform across donors, and that assumption may not be true. Assigning TCR associations to individual alleles was difficult when HLA alleles, especially DR and DQ, strongly co-occurred. In this cohort, only TCR beta chains were sequenced, and detectable features were limited by the absence of alpha or paired-chain data. Approximately 16 rarely observed V segments, including chromosome 9 orphons, were excluded from the earlier analysis of almost 600 of the donors because counts were too low. The study listed 150 to 200 TCR beta chains as associated with cytomegalovirus. While some public TCRs were present in many individuals, most TCR sequences turned up only very rarely across donors. In a later genetic analysis, fewer N-insertions in productive TCRs were reported among donors in an Asian-associated ancestry cluster than the approximately 710-donor mean.

The cohort comprised under 700 healthy bone marrow donors. At the time of sampling, every cohort member was nominally healthy, though immune exposures that went unrecorded were likely present. The donor tested CMV seropositive, placing the donor among the 290 or so seropositive members of the cohort. A peripheral blood sample was collected from each donor, and TCR beta sequencing was performed on peripheral blood mononuclear cells. Genomic DNA extraction from the blood cell samples was performed with the Qiagen DNeasy Blood Extraction Kit. Library prep was done by the immunoSEQ multiplex PCR assay. The multiplex PCR relied on a mix of 60 forward primers for TCR Vbeta segments and 13 reverse primers for TCR Jbeta segments. A multiplex PCR assay on genomic DNA amplified the CDR3 region of rearranged TCR beta genes. The Illumina HiSeq System was used to sequence the amplified TCR beta libraries as 87-base-pair reads. Concerning the study's data processing: Across the 666 repertoires, a later analysis counted 80 million or so unique TCR beta chains, around 11 million of which were shared by at least two donors. Raw reads were error-corrected and collapsed into unique sequences with a nearest-neighbor algorithm that merged closely related sequences to remove PCR and sequencing errors. To assign V, D and J gene segments, CDR3 sequences were aligned to IMGT reference sequences. For a sequence to be retained, a match of at least six nucleotides was required to both a V gene segment and a J gene segment. Rearrangements were classified as productive when the CDR3 lacked stop codons and remained in frame with V and J, and all other rearrangements were classified as non-productive. CDR3 was defined according to IMGT convention as the region running from the second conserved V-encoded cysteine to the conserved J-encoded phenylalanine. The earlier analysis of 500 to 600 of the donors excluded sequences that lacked an unambiguous match to a single V gene segment. In an earlier analysis of about 590 of the donors, a V segment was called functional when productive rearrangements were above 56.7%, and segregating when the standard deviation between donors exceeded 5%. A statistical classification framework was developed to diagnose cytomegalovirus status using the catalog of TCR beta chain sequences. V and J gene assignment, in a later analysis, came from comparing TCR nucleotide sequences with IMGT/GENE-DB human TR gene sequences. The TCRdist pipeline was used in a later analysis to assign CDR3 sequences and most-parsimonious VDJ recombination scenarios. In a later analysis, each TCR beta chain was defined by its CDR3 amino acid sequence together with its V-gene family, and reads lacking a unique V-gene family were excluded. In a later analysis, several hundred highly shared, low-generation-probability nucleotide sequences were removed to address suspected cross-contamination and a sequencing artifact. For each public chain, a later analysis derived a clonal expansion index from normalized ranks of inferred template counts within each repertoire. In a later analysis, generation probabilities were computed using a VDJ recombination model fitted to out-of-frame rearrangements, and the results were checked against IGoR. In a later analysis, TCR-TCR, TCR-HLA and TCR-CMV co-occurrence was scored with hypergeometric tests, and a repertoire-size bias correction was applied to TCR pairs. False discovery rates were estimated in a later analysis by permuting HLA or CMV assignments 20 times. A later analysis grouped co-occurring TCRs with DBSCAN, adding TCRdist sequence similarity when clustering within HLA-allele-positive subsets. Co-occurrence clustering excluded repertoires with fewer than 30,000 or more than 120,000 public chains, plus five with anomalous nucleotide sharing. TCRdb retrieved this table from immuneACCESS and kept in-frame rearrangements only. Not all clones are present; in checked studies, unresolved V genes account for under half, and no reason is known for the remainder. D and trimming come from the DNA, and the V and J calls and clone size come from that table. The table for this sample lists 76,000 or so clones; 78% of them were counted only once. The biggest ten clones account for 7.5% to 10% of the sample.

Source material: PBMCs. The V and J segments used are TRBV5-5 and TRBJ2-5; 8 middle bases align to TRBD2. The receptor was derived from a woman aged 40 to 50 in good health and CMV-seropositive. The DNA reads TGTGCCAGCAGCTTTAACGGGGGGGCAGGCGAGACCCAGTACTTC. This codes for CASSFNGGAGETQYF.